Listed here are 27 T cell receptor beta chains from one sample, sequenced in a study of response to subunit inactivated influenza vaccine. TCRdb passed the RT-PCR reads through MiXCR, listing each CDR3 protein once. The repertoire has roughly 700,000 distinct CDR3 sequences, approximately 15% of them found once; the top ten carry 5.5% to 7%. The sample consisted of PBMCs from blood, taken around 14 days before vaccination. The origin of the receptors is a man in his forties or fifties who received an inactivated influenza vaccine.

This clonotype has a handful of counts. The chain recombines TRBV7-9 with TRBJ2-1, with D perhaps TRBD1 (5 bases). CDR3 length: 13 amino acids. Germline CDR1 SEHNR, CDR2 FQNEAQ (reference sequence). V was trimmed by 5 bases and J by 12 bases, leaving 17 bases between them. CDR3 amino acids: CASSINQGNGQFF. The CDR3 DNA reads TGTGCCAGCAGCATAAACCAGGGCAACGGGCAGTTCTTC.

This chain connects TRBV10-3 to TRBJ2-5, with D possibly being TRBD1 (6 bases). The CDR3 extends over 15 amino acids. The germline CDR1 and CDR2 sequences are ENHRY and SYGVKD. Trimming shortened V by 2 bases and J by 1 base, and 11 bases separated the two germline ends. In DNA, the CDR3 is TGTGCCATCAGTGAGGACCAGGGGCCCCAAGAGACCCAGTACTTC. It translates to CAISEDQGPQETQYF.

The V gene is TRBV20-1, the J gene TRBJ1-2; D uncertain. Germline lookup yields CDR1 DFQATT and CDR2 SNEGSKA (reference sequence). CDR3 size: 12 residues. Trimming pared 0 bases from V and 7 bases from J, leaving 9 bases between. The CDR3 sequence is CSARDLDSGYTF. CDR3 nucleotide sequence: TGCAGTGCTAGAGATCTTGACTCTGGCTACACCTTC.

This clonotype has only a few counts. The gene calls are TRBV28 and TRBJ1-2; 7 bases line up with TRBD1. This CDR3 contains 14 residues. CDR1 MDHEN and CDR2 SYDVKM come from the germline V gene. V shed 6 bases and J 5 bases; nucleotides not matched to a gene: 9. The CDR3 reads CASSTGTVFYGYTF. The DNA of the CDR3 is TGTGCCAGCAGCACCGGGACAGTCTTTTATGGCTACACCTTC.

The chain carries TRBV4-1 and TRBJ2-1; possibly TRBD2 for D (6 bases). V shed 4 bases and J shed 4 bases, with 17 bases lying between them. This CDR3 has 16 residues. Germline CDR1 reads MGHRA; CDR2 reads YSYEKL. Here the CDR3 reads CASSRTPGTQYNEQFF. DNA for the CDR3: TGCGCCAGCAGCCGCACTCCCGGGACTCAATACAATGAGCAGTTCTTC.

This clonotype has more than one count but fewer than ten. The chain combines TRBV5-1 with TRBJ2-7; 10 bases align to TRBD1. Germline loops: CDR1 SGHRS, CDR2 YFSETQ. The CDR3 has 15 amino acids. The V and J ends lost 3 bases and 3 bases, in that order; junction bases with no gene match: 6. In DNA, the CDR3 is TGCGCCAGCAGCTCCCGGGACAGGGGTATCTACGAGCAGTACTTC. It specifies CASSSRDRGIYEQYF.

This clonotype was detected only a few times. The V gene is TRBV5-1, the J gene TRBJ1-2, with TRBD1 matching over 9 bases. The length of the CDR3 is 14 residues. From germline, CDR1 is SGHRS and CDR2 YFSETQ. The V and J ends lost 0 bases and 8 bases, in that order; junction bases with no gene match: 5. CDR3 residues: CASSLEGQGGGYTF. As DNA, the CDR3 is TGCGCCAGCAGCTTGGAGGGACAGGGCGGCGGCTACACCTTC.

The chain carries TRBV6-5 and TRBJ2-1; TRBD2 aligns across 7 bases. The CDR3 is 15 amino acids. Germline CDR1 and CDR2: MNHEY and SVGAGI. J lost 3 bases, V lost 5 bases, and 7 bases had no gene match. The CDR3 nucleotides read TGTGCCAGCAGTGTACTAGCGTTAGGCTACAATGAGCAGTTCTTC. Protein: CASSVLALGYNEQFF.

V is TRBV29-1 and J is TRBJ1-2; the D gene is possibly TRBD1 (5 bases). The V end was cut by 5 bases, the J end by 3 bases, with 16 bases between. The CDR3 spans 14 residues. The germline gives CDR1 SQVTM, CDR2 ANQGSEA. The CDR3, as DNA: TGCAGCGTTCTACGACAAGGAGGGGACTATGGCTACACCTTC. Its translation is CSVLRQGGDYGYTF.

This clonotype was seen a few times. The V and J genes are TRBV20-1 and TRBJ2-1, with D possibly being TRBD1 (5 bases). The CDR3 covers 16 residues. Looked up from germline, CDR1 is DFQATT and CDR2 is SNEGSKA (reference sequence). The V end lost 0 bases, the J end lost 1 base, and 13 bases lay between the germline ends. DNA for the CDR3: TGCAGTGCTAGAGATCTCAGGCAGGGTTCCTACAATGAGCAGTTCTTC. Translated: CSARDLRQGSYNEQFF.

The CDR3 nucleotides read TGTGCCAGCAGCTTGGGTCGGGACATAAGAAGCACTGAGCAGTTCTTC. Translated: CASSLGRDIRSTEQFF. V and J are TRBV7-8 and TRBJ2-1; TRBD1 is a possible D gene (6 bases). The CDR3 loop spans 16 amino acids. Germline V gene lookup returns CDR1 SGHVS and CDR2 FQNEAQ. The ends were cut back, 3 bases at V and 9 bases at J, with 21 bases in the middle. Looking up the rest from reference TRBV7-8 and TRBJ2-1 gives the full variable domain: GAGVSQSPRYKVAKRGQDVALRCDPISGHVSLFWYQQALGQGPEFLTYFQNEAQLDKSGLPSDRFFAERPEGSVSTLKIQRTQQEDSAVYLCASSLGRDIRSTEQFFGPGTRLTVL.

The chain is built from TRBV20-1 and TRBJ2-3, with 10 bases lining up with TRBD2. The CDR3 is 16 residues long. The germline gives CDR1 DFQATT, CDR2 SNEGSKA (reference sequence). V gave up 0 bases and J gave up 5 bases; unmatched junction bases: 8. CDR3 in DNA: TGCAGTGCTAGAGACGTAGCGGGAGGTGTCGTAGATACGCAGTATTTT. The encoded protein is CSARDVAGGVVDTQYF.

A few counts support this clonotype. The J gene is TRBJ1-5, the V gene TRBV4-1; D gene ambiguous. The CDR3 is 15 residues long. V lost 0 bases and J 7 bases, leaving 13 bases between the germline ends. Germline V CDR1 and CDR2: MGHRA, YSYEKL. CDR3 amino acids: CASSQDGAGGQPQHF. CDR3 in DNA: TGCGCCAGCAGCCAAGATGGCGCAGGAGGGCAGCCCCAGCATTTT.

This clonotype was counted only a few times. The CDR3 region has the DNA TGCAGCGTTGCCTTGGAGATATACAATGAGCAGTTCTTC. It translates to CSVALEIYNEQFF. The chain has TRBV29-1 and TRBJ2-1; D is undetermined. The germline V gene has CDR1 SQVTM and CDR2 ANQGSEA. The CDR3 has 13 amino acids. V was trimmed by 4 bases and J by 4 bases, leaving 11 bases between them.

This clonotype was counted a few times. The rearrangement links TRBV6-6 to TRBJ1-2; 8 bases are a match to TRBD1. The CDR3 has 12 amino acids. Looked up from germline, CDR1 is MNHNY and CDR2 is SVGAGI (reference sequence). The V gene end was trimmed by 5 bases and the J gene end by 11 bases; junction bases not matched to a gene: 7. Here the CDR3 DNA reads TGTGCCAGCAGTACGACAGGGGCGGTTTACACCTTC. Amino acids: CASSTTGAVYTF.

The V gene is TRBV7-2, the J gene TRBJ2-1; 9 positions match TRBD2. Per the germline V gene, CDR1 is SGHTA and CDR2 is FQGNSA. Trimming removed 2 bases from V and 9 bases from J; junction bases left unmatched: 5. CDR3 length: 14 amino acids. The CDR3 DNA is TGTGCCAGCAGCTTAAAGCGGGGGGAGGGTGAGCAGTTCTTC. It translates to CASSLKRGEGEQFF.

V and J are TRBV10-3 and TRBJ2-1; 12 bases are a match to TRBD2. Trimming took 10 bases from V and 6 from J; bases not matched to a gene: 4. From germline, CDR1 is ENHRY and CDR2 SYGVKD. This CDR3 is built from 13 residues. CDR3 sequence: CATGLAGSNEQFF. Here the CDR3 DNA reads TGTGCCACCGGACTAGCGGGATCCAATGAGCAGTTCTTC.

This clonotype has only a few counts. The chain has TRBV7-9 and TRBJ2-1; no clear D gene. V shed 5 bases and J shed 12 bases, with 17 bases lying between them. CDR3 size: 13 residues. Germline V gene sequence: CDR1 SEHNR, CDR2 FQNEAQ (reference sequence). CDR3 DNA sequence: TGTGCCAGCAGCGGCCGGGCAGCCCTGGGGCAGTTCTTC. This translates into CASSGRAALGQFF.

In its sample, this clonotype was seen many times. This sequence joins TRBV4-1 and TRBJ2-1, with 11 bases fitting TRBD2. This CDR3 has 15 amino acids. V lost 5 bases, J lost 3 bases, and 3 bases stayed unmatched. CDR1 and CDR2 from the germline V gene are MGHRA and YSYEKL. The CDR3 sequence: CASSKGLADYNEQFF. In DNA, the CDR3 is TGCGCCAGCAGCAAGGGACTAGCGGACTACAATGAGCAGTTCTTC.

There are a few counts of this clonotype. The chain joins TRBV3-1 to TRBJ1-2, with D perhaps TRBD1 (6 bases). This CDR3 spans 15 amino acids. V shed 4 bases and J shed 3 bases, with 15 bases lying between them. CDR1 and CDR2 (germline): LGHDT, YNNKEL (reference sequence). In DNA form, the CDR3 reads TGTGCCAGCAGCCTCTATGGGGCAGGGGACTATGGCTACACCTTC. Amino acid sequence: CASSLYGAGDYGYTF.

This clonotype came up a few times. The V gene is TRBV28, the J gene TRBJ2-2; no firm D call. V gave up 5 bases and J gave up 2 bases, with 18 bases separating them. CDR1 and CDR2 (germline): MDHEN, SYDVKM. This CDR3 is built from 17 residues. The CDR3 reads CASSPLTYYSNTGELFF. Here the CDR3 DNA reads TGTGCCAGCAGTCCACTAACCTACTATTCCAACACCGGGGAGCTGTTTTTT.

The V and J genes are TRBV6-1 and TRBJ2-7; D ambiguous. Germline CDR1 is MNHNS and CDR2 is SASEGT. The CDR3 has 14 amino acids. The V end lost 6 bases, the J end lost 4 bases, and 16 bases lay between the germline ends. The CDR3 sequence is CASSSGPNGYEQYF. CDR3 bases: TGTGCCAGCAGCTCCGGACCAAACGGGTACGAGCAGTACTTC.

The J gene is TRBJ2-4, the V gene TRBV20-1, with a possible D match to TRBD1 (6 bases). The CDR3 sequence is 13 residues long. Looked up from germline, CDR1 is DFQATT and CDR2 is SNEGSKA (reference sequence). The V and J ends lost 2 bases and 6 bases respectively, with 11 bases between them. The CDR3 bases are TGCAGTGCTAGAAGAGGGACACGAAACATTCAGTACTTC. This sequence encodes CSARRGTRNIQYF.

The V and J genes are TRBV27 and TRBJ1-3; D gene ambiguous. Germline lookup yields CDR1 MNHEY and CDR2 SMNVEV (reference sequence). The V and J ends lost 0 bases and 0 bases respectively, with 6 bases between them. CDR3 length: 15 amino acids. CDR3 region: CASSLSWGSGNTIYF. The CDR3 nucleotides read TGTGCCAGCAGTTTATCTTGGGGCTCTGGAAACACCATATATTTT.

The V gene is TRBV6-1, the J gene TRBJ1-6; 12 positions agree with TRBD1. This CDR3 contains 16 residues. In germline, CDR1 is MNHNS, CDR2 SASEGT. The junction had 5 bases not matched to a gene; V was cut back by 5 bases and J by 6 bases. The CDR3 DNA sequence: TGTGCCAGCAGTCGGGACAGGGGGCGCGGTAATTCACCCCTCCACTTT. Amino acid sequence: CASSRDRGRGNSPLHF.

This clonotype was recorded a few times. This chain joins TRBV6-2 or TRBV6-3 and TRBJ2-3, with 12 bases aligning to TRBD2. V gave up 0 bases and J gave up 0 bases; unmatched junction bases: 7. In germline, CDR1 is MNHEY, CDR2 SVGEGT. CDR3 length equals 19 residues. The CDR3 is CASSYSSASGRASTDTQYF. In DNA, the CDR3 is TGTGCCAGCAGTTACTCGTCGGCTAGCGGGAGGGCGAGCACAGATACGCAGTATTTT.

CDR3 amino acids: CASSVTSGRAQETQYF. The CDR3 coding sequence is TGTGCCAGCAGTGTCACTAGCGGGAGGGCCCAAGAGACCCAGTACTTC. V is TRBV27 and J is TRBJ2-5; the match to TRBD2 covers 13 bases. CDR1 and CDR2 (germline): MNHEY, SMNVEV (reference sequence). After removal of 5 bases from V and 1 base from J, the junction contained 4 bases not matched to a gene. This CDR3 has 16 residues.